These T cell receptor beta chains were read from a single sample in a study of cytomegalovirus exposure and HLA in healthy donors. The table came from immunoSEQ multiplex PCR; TCRdb's copy has only in-frame clones and leaves some out. The profile covers 65,000 to 85,000 clones, with 86% appearing a single time and less than 2.5% taken by the ten largest. Input material: PBMCs. Every receptor here comes from a woman aged 30 to 39 in good health and CMV-seronegative. CDR3s include the opening cysteine and the closing phenylalanine or tryptophan. A D gene is named only where the DNA matches it firmly. Size is stated for part of the rows, as once, few or many counts, or as a class when the clone is expanded.

J	V	D	size	DNA	CDR3
TRBJ1-1	TRBV5-6	TRBD1	-	TGTGCCAGCAGCCGAACAGGGACAGGGGGCGGGGGAGCTTTCTTT	CASSRTGTGGGGAFF
TRBJ1-1	TRBV5-1	TRBD1	-	TGCGCCAGCAGAGGCCAGACAGGGTTGATGGCTGAAGCTTTCTTT	CASRGQTGLMAEAFF
TRBJ2-2	TRBV5-1	-	-	TGCGCCAGCAGCTTGGTCGGGTTTTCCGGGGAGCTGTTTTTT	CASSLVGFSGELFF
TRBJ2-7	TRBV9	TRBD2	-	TGTGCCAGCAGCGTAGCACTAGCGGATCCCTACGAGCAGTACTTC	CASSVALADPYEQYF
TRBJ1-5	TRBV19	-	-	TGTGCCAGTAGACGTCCACAGGGAAATCAGCCCCAGCATTTT	CASRRPQGNQPQHF
TRBJ1-5	TRBV4-2	-	once	TGTGCCAGCAGCCAAGCGACAGGTACTAATCAGCCCCAGCATTTT	CASSQATGTNQPQHF
TRBJ2-5	TRBV29-1	-	-	TGCAGCGTTGAGGAGGGGGCAGAGACCCAGTACTTC	CSVEEGAETQYF
TRBJ1-2	TRBV27	TRBD1	-	TGTGCCAGCAGTCGACGGGACAGCATCTATGGCTACACCTTC	CASSRRDSIYGYTF
TRBJ2-3	TRBV9	TRBD1	-	TGTGCCAGCAGCGTGCAGGGGGCAACAGATACGCAGTATTTT	CASSVQGATDTQYF
TRBJ2-7	TRBV12-1	-	-	TGTGCCAGCAGCTTTCGTCTACTAGCGGGCCTTTACGAGCAGTACTTC	CASSFRLLAGLYEQYF
TRBJ2-2	TRBV7-9	TRBD1	-	TGTTCCAGCAGCTTCCCGGGTCGACAGGGGAACGGGGAGCTGTTTTTT	CSSSFPGRQGNGELFF
TRBJ2-5	TRBV10-3	-	-	TGTGCCATCAGTGAGGCTGGCAGCCAAGAGACCCAGTACTTC	CAISEAGSQETQYF
TRBJ2-7	TRBV28	TRBD2	-	TGTGCCAGCAGTGAACGGGAGGGGCTGCAGTACGAGCAGTACTTC	CASSEREGLQYEQYF